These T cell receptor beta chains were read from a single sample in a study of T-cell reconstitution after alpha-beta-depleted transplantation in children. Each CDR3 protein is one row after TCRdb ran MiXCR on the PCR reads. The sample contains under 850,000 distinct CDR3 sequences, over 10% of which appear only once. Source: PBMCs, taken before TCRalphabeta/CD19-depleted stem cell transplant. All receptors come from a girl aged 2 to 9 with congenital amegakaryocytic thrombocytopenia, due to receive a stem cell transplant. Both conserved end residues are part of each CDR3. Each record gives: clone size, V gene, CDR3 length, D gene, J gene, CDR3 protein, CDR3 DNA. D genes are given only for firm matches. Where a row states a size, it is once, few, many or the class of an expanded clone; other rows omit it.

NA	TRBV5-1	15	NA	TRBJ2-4	CASSTVPLSKNIQYF	TGCGCCAGCAGCACAGTGCCCCTATCCAAAAACATTCAGTACTTC
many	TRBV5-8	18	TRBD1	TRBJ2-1	CASSPSGGILGSYNEQFF	TGTGCCAGCAGCCCCTCAGGGGGCATCTTGGGGTCCTACAATGAGCAGTTCTTC
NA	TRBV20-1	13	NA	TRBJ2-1	CSARDSGGNEQFF	TGCAGTGCTAGAGACTCAGGGGGGAATGAGCAGTTCTTC
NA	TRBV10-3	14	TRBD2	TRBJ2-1	CAISNRDYYNEQFF	TGTGCCATCAGCAACCGGGACTACTACAATGAGCAGTTCTTC
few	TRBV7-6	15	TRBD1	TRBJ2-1	CASSSGTEAYNEQFF	TGTGCCAGCAGTTCCGGGACAGAGGCCTACAATGAGCAGTTCTTC
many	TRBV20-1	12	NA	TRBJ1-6	CSARDQNSPLHF	TGCAGTGCTAGAGATCAAAATTCACCCCTCCACTTT
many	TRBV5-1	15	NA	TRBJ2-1	CASSISGNSYNEQFF	TGCGCCAGCAGCATTTCGGGAAACTCCTACAATGAGCAGTTCTTC
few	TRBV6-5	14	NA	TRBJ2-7	CASTRGGGPYEQYF	TGTGCCAGCACAAGGGGGGGGGGGCCCTACGAGCAGTACTTC
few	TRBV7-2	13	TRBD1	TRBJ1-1	CASSRPVQGISFF	TGTGCCAGCAGCCGGCCCGTACAGGGGATATCTTTCTTT
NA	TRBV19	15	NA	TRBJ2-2	CASTRDRENTGELFF	TGTGCCAGTACCAGGGACCGGGAGAACACCGGGGAGCTGTTTTTT
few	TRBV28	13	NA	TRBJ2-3	CASSSSWGDTQYF	TGTGCCAGCAGTTCATCCTGGGGAGATACGCAGTATTTT
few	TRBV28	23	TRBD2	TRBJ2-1	CASSFSRTKNGRVARGSYNEQFF	TGTGCCAGCAGTTTTTCCCGGACGAAGAACGGGAGGGTCGCCCGGGGCTCCTACAATGAGCAGTTCTTC
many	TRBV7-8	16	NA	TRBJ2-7	CASSLWQGRDTYEQYF	TGTGCCAGCAGCTTATGGCAGGGCCGGGATACCTACGAGCAGTACTTC
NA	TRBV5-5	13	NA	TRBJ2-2	CASSVGTATELFF	TGTGCCAGCAGCGTCGGGACGGCCACGGAGCTGTTTTTT
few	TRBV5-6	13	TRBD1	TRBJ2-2	CASSPRDRERLFF	TGTGCCAGCAGCCCCCGGGACAGGGAAAGGCTGTTTTTT
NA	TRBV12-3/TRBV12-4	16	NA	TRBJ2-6	CASSLAGATGANVLTF	TGTGCCAGCAGTTTAGCGGGGGCCACTGGGGCCAACGTCCTGACTTTC
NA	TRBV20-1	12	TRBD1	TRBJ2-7	CSARTGGAEQYF	TGCAGTGCTCGGACAGGGGGCGCCGAGCAGTACTTC